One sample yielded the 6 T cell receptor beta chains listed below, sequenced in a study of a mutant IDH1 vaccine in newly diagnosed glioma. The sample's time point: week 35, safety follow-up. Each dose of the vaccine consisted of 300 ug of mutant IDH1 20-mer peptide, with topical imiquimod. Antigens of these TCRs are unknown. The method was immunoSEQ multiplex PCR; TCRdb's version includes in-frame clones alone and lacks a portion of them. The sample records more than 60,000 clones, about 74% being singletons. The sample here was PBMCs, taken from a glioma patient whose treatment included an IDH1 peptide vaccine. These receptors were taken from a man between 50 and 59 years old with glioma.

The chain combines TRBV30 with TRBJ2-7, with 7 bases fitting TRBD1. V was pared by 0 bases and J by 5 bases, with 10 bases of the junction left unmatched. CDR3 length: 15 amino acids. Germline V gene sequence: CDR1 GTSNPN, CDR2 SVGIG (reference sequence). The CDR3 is CAWSVLWTGEDEQYF. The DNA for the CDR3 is TGTGCCTGGAGTGTCCTTTGGACAGGCGAGGACGAGCAGTACTTC.

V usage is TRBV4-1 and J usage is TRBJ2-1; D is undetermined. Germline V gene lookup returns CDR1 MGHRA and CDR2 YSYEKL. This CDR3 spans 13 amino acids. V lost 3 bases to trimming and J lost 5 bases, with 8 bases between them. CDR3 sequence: CASSQLEHNEQFF. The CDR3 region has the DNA TGCGCCAGCAGCCAGCTCGAGCACAATGAGCAGTTCTTC.

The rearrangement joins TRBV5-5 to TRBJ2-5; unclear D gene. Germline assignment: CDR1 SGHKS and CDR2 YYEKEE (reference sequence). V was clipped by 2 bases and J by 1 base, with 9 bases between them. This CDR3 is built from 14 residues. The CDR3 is CASSFGDPQETQYF. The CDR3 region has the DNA TGTGCCAGCAGCTTCGGAGATCCCCAAGAGACCCAGTACTTC.

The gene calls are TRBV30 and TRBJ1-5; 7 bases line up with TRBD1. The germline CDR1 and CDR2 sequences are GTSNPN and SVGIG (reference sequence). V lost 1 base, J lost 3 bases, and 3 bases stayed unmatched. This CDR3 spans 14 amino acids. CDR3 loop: CAWSGGQLNQPQHF. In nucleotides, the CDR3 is TGTGCCTGGAGTGGGGGACAGCTCAATCAGCCCCAGCATTTT.

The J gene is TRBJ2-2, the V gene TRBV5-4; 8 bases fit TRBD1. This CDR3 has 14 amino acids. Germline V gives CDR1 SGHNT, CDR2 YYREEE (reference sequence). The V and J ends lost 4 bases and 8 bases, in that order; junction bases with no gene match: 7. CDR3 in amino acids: CASSKDRVTGELFF. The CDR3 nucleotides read TGTGCCAGCAGCAAGGACAGGGTAACGGGGGAGCTGTTTTTT. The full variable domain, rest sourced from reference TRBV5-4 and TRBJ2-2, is ETGVTQSPTHLIKTRGQQVTLRCSSQSGHNTVSWYQQALGQGPQFIFQYYREEENGRGNFPPRFSGLQFPNYSSELNVNALELDDSALYLCASSKDRVTGELFFGEGSRLTVL.

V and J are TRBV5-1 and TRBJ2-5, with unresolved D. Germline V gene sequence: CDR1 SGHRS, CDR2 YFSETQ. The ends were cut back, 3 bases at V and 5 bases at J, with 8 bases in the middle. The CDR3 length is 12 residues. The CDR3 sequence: CASSYGLETQYF. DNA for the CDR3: TGCGCCAGCAGCTACGGGTTGGAGACCCAGTACTTC.